The rows below give T cell receptor beta chains drawn from one sample of a study of blood T cell repertoires in COVID-19. Sequencing was performed with immunoSEQ multiplex PCR; in TCRdb, only in-frame clones are kept and a portion is missing. The profile covers roughly 140,000 clones, with about 89% appearing a single time and over 9% taken by the ten largest. Sequenced: PBMCs or T cells enriched from blood (not recorded which). All receptors derive from a man between 60 and 70 years old who had recovered from COVID-19. Each CDR3 is given with its conserved first and last residue. D genes are given only for firm matches. The size entry is marked missing in some rows and otherwise reads once, few, many or a size class.

V,D,size,J,DNA,CDR3
TRBV5-1,-,-,TRBJ1-4,TGCGCCAGCAGCTTGGCCCTTAATGAAAAACTGTTTTTT,CASSLALNEKLFF
TRBV19,-,-,TRBJ1-3,TGTGCCAGTAGTGTCGAAGGGGTCTCTGGAAACACCATATATTTT,CASSVEGVSGNTIYF
TRBV7-8,-,-,TRBJ2-6,TGTGCCAGCAGCTCCGGAGGGGGCCCTGGGGCCAACGTCCTGACTTTC,CASSSGGGPGANVLTF
TRBV6-5,-,-,TRBJ1-4,TGTGCCAGCAGCCGGGGGTTGGCCGGTGATGAAAAACTGTTTTTT,CASSRGLAGDEKLFF
TRBV11-2,TRBD2,-,TRBJ2-7,TGTGCCAGCAGCCGCGTTGGGACTAGCGGATCCTACGAGCAGTACTTC,CASSRVGTSGSYEQYF
TRBV5-1,TRBD1,-,TRBJ1-2,TGCGCCAGCAGCTACCAAACGGGACAGAACTATGGCTACACCTTC,CASSYQTGQNYGYTF
TRBV3-1/TRBV3-2,TRBD1,-,TRBJ2-7,TGTGCCAGCAGCCGAGGGGGCTCCTTACACGAGCAGTACTTC,CASSRGGSLHEQYF
TRBV6-5,-,-,TRBJ2-6,TGTGCCAGCGGCCTAACAGGGGGGGCCAACGTCCTGACTTTC,CASGLTGGANVLTF
TRBV2,-,few,TRBJ1-6,TGTGCCAGCAGTGAAGGCGGGGGACACAGCAATTCACCCCTCCACTTT,CASSEGGGHSNSPLHF
TRBV28,-,-,TRBJ1-2,TGTGCCAGCCTCAGTGGTAGGGCGGGTGGCTACACCTTC,CASLSGRAGGYTF
TRBV24-1,-,few,TRBJ2-5,TGTGCCACCAGTGATTTGTCCGGCAGGGGATCGGGGGAGACCCAGTACTTC,CATSDLSGRGSGETQYF
TRBV7-9,-,once,TRBJ2-1,TGTGCCAGCAGCTTACCCCAGGGTAATGAGCAGTTCTTC,CASSLPQGNEQFF